Each of the 16 T cell receptor beta chains below was sequenced from the same sample in a study of TIL therapy for anti-PD-1-resistant metastatic lung cancer. This was the immunoSEQ v3 assay. Produced via immunoSEQ multiplex PCR; TCRdb's table is partial and in-frame only. Of fewer than 65,000 clones listed, over 75% are singletons. Regarding time point: pre-treatment sample, taken before nivolumab and TIL therapy. Sequencing was performed on blood, taken at baseline. The receptors come from a person aged 25 to 85 with non-small cell lung cancer.

The chain combines TRBV9 with TRBJ2-1, with 12 bases fitting TRBD2. V lost 3 bases to trimming and J lost 7 bases; unmatched junction nucleotides: 8. In germline, CDR1 is SGDLS, CDR2 YYNGEE. The length of the CDR3 is 16 residues. The CDR3: CASSAPLAGGLNEQFF. CDR3 coding DNA: TGTGCCAGCAGCGCCCCGCTAGCGGGAGGGTTGAATGAGCAGTTCTTC.

The chain uses TRBV15 and TRBJ2-5; D not certain. The germline gives CDR1 LNHNV, CDR2 YYDKDF (reference sequence). This CDR3 comprises 13 residues. With 0 bases removed from V and 11 bases from J, the gap between germline ends came to 13 bases. CDR3 residues: CATSRDRARFQYF. In DNA, the CDR3 is TGTGCCACCAGCAGAGATCGAGCCAGGTTTCAGTACTTC.

This chain links TRBV12-3 or TRBV12-4 with TRBJ2-2, with D unresolved. The CDR3 consists of 13 residues. The V end was cut by 3 bases, the J end by 3 bases, with 5 bases between. Written as DNA, the CDR3 is TGTGCCAGCAGTTTTGCGGACACCGGGGAGCTGTTTTTT. Translation gives CASSFADTGELFF.

V gene TRBV2 combines with J gene TRBJ1-5; no definite D call. V was pared by 6 bases and J by 2 bases, with 11 bases between. Germline assignment: CDR1 SNHLY and CDR2 FYNNEI. The CDR3 covers 14 residues. The CDR3 nucleotides are TGTGCCAGCAGAGATACCCTGGGCAATCAGCCCCAGCATTTT. Translating gives CASRDTLGNQPQHF. Filled out from reference TRBV2 and TRBJ1-5, the complete variable domain reads EPEVTQTPSHQVTQMGQEVILRCVPISNHLYFYWYRQILGQKVEFLVSFYNNEISEKSEIFDDQFSVERPDGSNFTLKIRSTKLEDSAMYFCASRDTLGNQPQHFGDGTRLSIL.

The CDR3 nucleotides are TGTGCCAGCAGCCCCGGGCTTGCTGGGGCCAACGTCCTGACTTTC. It translates to CASSPGLAGANVLTF. The chain has TRBV7-2 and TRBJ2-6; D is undetermined. The CDR3 has 15 residues. Trimming left V 5 bases short and J 2 bases short, with 10 bases between. Germline assignment: CDR1 SGHTA and CDR2 FQGNSA. Drawing the rest from reference TRBV7-2 and TRBJ2-6, the complete variable domain is GAGVSQSPSNKVTEKGKDVELRCDPISGHTALYWYRQSLGQGLEFLIYFQGNSAPDKSGLPSDRFSAERTGGSVSTLTIQRTQQEDSAVYLCASSPGLAGANVLTFGAGSRLTVL.

V and J are TRBV29-1 and TRBJ1-2; D remains ambiguous. V was clipped by 7 bases and J by 7 bases, with 22 bases between them. This CDR3 is built from 14 residues. CDR1 and CDR2 (germline): SQVTM, ANQGSEA. The CDR3 bases are TGCAGCGCACTATTGACGAGAGGGCTACTTGGCTACACCTTC. Its protein product is CSALLTRGLLGYTF.

This chain connects TRBV5-1 to TRBJ2-7; the match to TRBD1 covers 11 bases. Losses at the gene ends were 0 bases for V and 2 bases for J; bases not matched to a gene: 1. The CDR3 covers 15 residues. Germline V gene sequence: CDR1 SGHRS, CDR2 YFSETQ. CDR3 nucleotide sequence: TGCGCCAGCAGCTTGGGGGACAGGGGGACCTACGAGCAGTACTTC. Protein: CASSLGDRGTYEQYF.

V and J are TRBV5-5 and TRBJ2-3; D is possibly TRBD1 (7 bases). V lost 4 bases, J lost 4 bases, and 16 bases lay in between. The V gene's germline CDR1 is SGHKS and CDR2 YYEKEE (reference sequence). The CDR3 sequence is 15 residues long. This CDR3 reads CASSLSGGTADTQYF. The CDR3 coding sequence is TGTGCCAGCAGCCTCTCGGGCGGGACAGCAGATACGCAGTATTTT.

This sequence joins TRBV4-3 and TRBJ2-2, with a possible D match to TRBD2 (6 bases). V lost 1 base and J lost 6, with 15 bases in between. The CDR3 is 16 amino acids. Germline V gene sequence: CDR1 LGHNA, CDR2 YSLEER. The chain's CDR3 is CASSQVGGINPGELFF. As DNA, the CDR3 is TGCGCCAGCAGCCAAGTCGGGGGAATTAACCCCGGGGAGCTGTTTTTT.

This clone was detected once. The CDR3 coding sequence is TGTGCCAGCAGCCAAGGACAGGGGCCTCTCTACGAGCAGTACTTC. As protein: CASSQGQGPLYEQYF. This chain uses TRBV14 with TRBJ2-7, with 8 bases aligning to TRBD1. Germline-derived CDR1 and CDR2 are SGHDN and FVKESK. The CDR3 has 15 residues. Germline trimming cut 1 base from V and 3 bases from J; bases unmatched to any gene: 5. The full variable domain, completed using reference TRBV14 and TRBJ2-7, is EAGVTQFPSHSVIEKGQTVTLRCDPISGHDNLYWYRRVMGKEIKFLLHFVKESKQDESGMPNNRFLAERTGGTYSTLKVQPAELEDSGVYFCASSQGQGPLYEQYFGPGTRLTVT.

The genes are TRBV7-2 and TRBJ2-2; D not resolved. V was pared by 5 bases and J by 2 bases, with 9 bases between. The CDR3 runs to 14 residues. CDR1 and CDR2 from the germline V gene are SGHTA and FQGNSA. The CDR3 coding sequence is TGTGCCAGCAGCCGCCTCATAAACACCGGGGAGCTGTTTTTT. Protein: CASSRLINTGELFF.

The chain joins TRBV3-1 (or the pseudogene TRBV3-2) to TRBJ2-1; 12 bases fit TRBD2. Germline values: CDR1 LGHDT, CDR2 YNNKEL (reference sequence). The length of the CDR3 is 18 residues. V shed 2 bases, J shed 6 bases, and the junction held 11 bases outside the gene matches. This CDR3 reads CASSQHSSGRAFSNEQFF. CDR3 nucleotides: TGTGCCAGCAGCCAACACTCTAGCGGGAGGGCCTTTAGCAATGAGCAGTTCTTC.

The chain is built from TRBV4-3 and TRBJ2-1; 7 bases fit TRBD1. The CDR3 is 13 amino acids. The ends lost 8 bases at V and 3 bases at J; junction bases unmatched: 4. Germline-derived CDR1 and CDR2 are LGHNA and YSLEER. The CDR3 region is CASARTGYNEQFF. The CDR3 DNA reads as TGCGCCAGCGCTCGGACAGGCTACAATGAGCAGTTCTTC.

This chain links TRBV30 with TRBJ2-7; D may be TRBD2 (6 bases). Germline V CDR1 and CDR2: GTSNPN, SVGIG (reference sequence). Trimming removed 0 bases at V and 4 bases at J, with 13 bases between. This CDR3 is 14 amino acids long. CDR3 loop: CAWSVGTQLYEQYF. The CDR3 DNA reads as TGTGCCTGGAGTGTAGGGACTCAACTTTACGAGCAGTACTTC.

The rearrangement links TRBV28 to TRBJ2-3; TRBD2 agrees at 7 bases. Germline CDR1 reads MDHEN; CDR2 reads SYDVKM. This CDR3 comprises 18 residues. The junction had 14 bases not matched to a gene; V was cut back by 3 bases and J by 2 bases. The CDR3 sequence: CASSFPYSYRGDTDTQYF. The DNA of the CDR3 is TGTGCCAGCAGTTTCCCCTACTCCTATCGGGGGGACACAGATACGCAGTATTTT. Supplemented by reference TRBV28 and TRBJ2-3, the full variable domain reads DVKVTQSSRYLVKRTGEKVFLECVQDMDHENMFWYRQDPGLGLRLIYFSYDVKMKEKGDIPEGYSVSREKKERFSLILESASTNQTSMYLCASSFPYSYRGDTDTQYFGPGTRLTVL.

The rearrangement joins TRBV7-8 to TRBJ2-2; 8 bases map to TRBD2. Germline V lookup: CDR1 SGHVS, CDR2 FQNEAQ. Unmatched junction bases numbered 12, after V lost 0 bases and J lost 9 bases. The length of the CDR3 is 17 residues. The CDR3 sequence is CASSLAPLAGSLRELFF. CDR3 in DNA: TGTGCCAGCAGCTTAGCCCCGCTAGCGGGTAGCTTACGGGAGCTGTTTTTT.